The 10 T cell receptor beta chains below come from one sample, sequenced in a study of T-cell reconstitution after alpha-beta-depleted transplantation in children. It was with unique molecular identifiers that the TCRbeta library was prepared. TCRdb redid the calling of the PCR reads with MiXCR, one entry per CDR3 protein. The repertoire has approximately 250,000 distinct CDR3 sequences, approximately 9.8% of them found once; the top ten carry about 4.8%. The source material was PBMCs from the stem cell graft donor, sampled from the stem cell graft. These receptors were taken from a human donor who donated a stem cell graft to a child with SCID.

At least ten counts were recorded for this clonotype. The chain joins TRBV12-3 or TRBV12-4 to TRBJ2-2; TRBD1 is a possible D gene (6 bases). Deletions cut 3 bases from V and 7 bases from J, with 12 bases between. The CDR3 runs 14 residues. CDR3 sequence: CASSFTQGGGELFF. For the CDR3, the DNA is TGTGCCAGCAGTTTCACACAGGGTGGCGGGGAGCTGTTTTTT.

This clonotype was observed at least ten times. This sequence joins TRBV10-3 and TRBJ2-5; perhaps TRBD1 as D (6 bases). Trimming shortened V by 6 bases and J by 3 bases, and 17 bases separated the two germline ends. This CDR3 is built from 15 residues. Per the germline V gene, CDR1 is ENHRY and CDR2 is SYGVKD. The CDR3: CAISPSTGLKETQYF. CDR3 coding DNA: TGTGCCATCAGCCCCTCCACAGGGCTCAAAGAGACCCAGTACTTC.

This clonotype was seen repeatedly, ten times or more. The V and J genes are TRBV12-3 or TRBV12-4 and TRBJ2-7; D is undetermined. Trimming removed 5 bases from V and 2 bases from J, with 16 bases in between. The CDR3 spans 15 residues. CDR3 sequence: CASSGRWGRTYEQYF. Here the CDR3 DNA reads TGTGCCAGCAGTGGTAGATGGGGAAGAACCTACGAGCAGTACTTC.

Many counts were recorded for this clonotype. The rearrangement links TRBV20-1 to TRBJ1-2, with unresolved D. The germline V gene encodes CDR1 DFQATT and CDR2 SNEGSKA (reference sequence). The CDR3 spans 13 residues. The V end was cut by 6 bases, the J end by 7 bases, with 18 bases between. CDR3 coding DNA: TGCAGTGCGGACCGGGATCCCGTAATTGGCTACACCTTC. Translation gives CSADRDPVIGYTF.

Many counts were recorded for this clonotype. The gene calls are TRBV5-1 and TRBJ1-1, with TRBD1 as a possible D gene (5 bases). The CDR3 sequence is 15 residues long. Deletions cut 6 bases from V and 1 base from J, with 16 bases between. CDR1 and CDR2 from the germline V gene are SGHRS and YFSETQ. The CDR3 DNA reads as TGCGCCAGCACCTTTATGGGGCCCCAGAACACTGAAGCTTTCTTT. Translated, it gives CASTFMGPQNTEAFF.

A word on this clonotype: A much larger clonotype is one base distant, so this may be a read error. This sequence joins TRBV12-3 or TRBV12-4 and TRBJ2-5; D remains unclear. The CDR3 contains 14 residues. The CDR3 loop reads CTSSRATRRETQYF. In DNA, the CDR3 is TGTACCAGCAGCCGGGCCACCCGGCGGGAGACCCAGTACTTC.

This clonotype was detected many times. The chain recombines TRBV29-1 with TRBJ1-2, with D perhaps TRBD1 (5 bases). Trimming removed 7 bases at V and 4 bases at J, with 16 bases between. Germline V gene data show CDR1 as SQVTM and CDR2 as ANQGSEA. The CDR3 covers 13 residues. CDR3 amino acids: CSARGGDPYGYTF. The CDR3 nucleotides read TGCAGCGCTCGCGGTGGGGACCCCTATGGCTACACCTTC.

In this sample, this clonotype turned up many times. The V call is TRBV27, the J call TRBJ1-2, with 8 bases that match TRBD1. Germline V lookup: CDR1 MNHEY, CDR2 SMNVEV (reference sequence). The trim removed 3 bases at V and 10 bases at J, leaving 7 bases unmatched. The CDR3 is made up of 13 amino acids. The CDR3 loop is CASSLETGVDYTF. CDR3 sequence (DNA): TGTGCCAGCAGTTTGGAGACAGGGGTTGACTACACCTTC.

This clonotype was recorded many times. The chain employs TRBV12-3 or TRBV12-4 and TRBJ1-2; D gene unclear. The CDR3 has 14 residues. The ends were cut back, 2 bases at V and 2 bases at J, with 9 bases in the middle. The CDR3 protein is CASSLSLGNYGYTF. As DNA, the CDR3 is TGTGCCAGCAGTTTATCTCTAGGAAACTATGGCTACACCTTC.

This clonotype was recorded at least ten times. DNA of the CDR3: TGTGCCACCACCAGCATCTATCGTGAAGCTTTCTTT. Protein sequence: CATTSIYREAFF. V gene TRBV15 combines with J gene TRBJ1-1; no clear D gene. CDR1 is LNHNV and CDR2 is YYDKDF in the germline V gene (reference sequence). The CDR3 consists of 12 residues. Trimming shortened V by 7 bases and J by 7 bases, and 13 bases separated the two germline ends.